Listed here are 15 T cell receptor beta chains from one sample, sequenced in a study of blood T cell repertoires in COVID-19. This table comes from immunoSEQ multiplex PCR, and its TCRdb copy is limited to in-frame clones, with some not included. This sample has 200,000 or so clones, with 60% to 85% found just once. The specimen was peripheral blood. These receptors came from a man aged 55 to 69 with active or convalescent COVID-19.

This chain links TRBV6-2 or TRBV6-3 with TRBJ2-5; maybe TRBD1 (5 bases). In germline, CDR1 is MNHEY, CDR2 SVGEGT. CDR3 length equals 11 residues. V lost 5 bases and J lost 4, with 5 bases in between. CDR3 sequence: CASSDRETQYF. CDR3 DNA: TGTGCCAGCAGTGACAGAGAGACCCAGTACTTC.

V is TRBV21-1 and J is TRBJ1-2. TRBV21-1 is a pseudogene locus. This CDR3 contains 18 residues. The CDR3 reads CASSKARTSLGGSYGYTF. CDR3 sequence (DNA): TGTGCCAGCAGCAAGGCCAGGACAAGTCTGGGAGGGTCTTATGGCTACACCTTC.

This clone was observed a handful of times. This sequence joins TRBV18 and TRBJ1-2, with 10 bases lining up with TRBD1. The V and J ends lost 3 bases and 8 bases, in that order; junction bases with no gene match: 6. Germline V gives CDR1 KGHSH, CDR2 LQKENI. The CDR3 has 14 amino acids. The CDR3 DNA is TGTGCCAGCTCACCGGGACAGGGGCCCCAGGGCTACACCTTC. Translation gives CASSPGQGPQGYTF.

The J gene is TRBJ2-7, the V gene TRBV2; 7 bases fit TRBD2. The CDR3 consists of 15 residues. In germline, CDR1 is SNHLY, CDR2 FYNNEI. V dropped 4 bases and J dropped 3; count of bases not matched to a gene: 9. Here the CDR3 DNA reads TGTGCCAGCAGTGTTCGACTAGCTTCGAACTACGAGCAGTACTTC. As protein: CASSVRLASNYEQYF.

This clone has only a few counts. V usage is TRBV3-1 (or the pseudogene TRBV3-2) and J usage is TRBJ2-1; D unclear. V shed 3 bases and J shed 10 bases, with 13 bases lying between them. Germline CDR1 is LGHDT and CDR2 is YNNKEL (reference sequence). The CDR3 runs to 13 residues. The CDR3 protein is CASSQTYPGEQFF. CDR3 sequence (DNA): TGTGCCAGCAGCCAGACCTATCCCGGGGAGCAGTTCTTC.

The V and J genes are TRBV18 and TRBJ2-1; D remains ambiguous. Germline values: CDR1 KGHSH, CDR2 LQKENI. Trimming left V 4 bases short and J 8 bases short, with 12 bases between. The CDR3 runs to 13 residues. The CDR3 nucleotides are TGTGCCAGCTCACGAGCCAGCAGCGATGAGCAGTTCTTC. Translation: CASSRASSDEQFF.

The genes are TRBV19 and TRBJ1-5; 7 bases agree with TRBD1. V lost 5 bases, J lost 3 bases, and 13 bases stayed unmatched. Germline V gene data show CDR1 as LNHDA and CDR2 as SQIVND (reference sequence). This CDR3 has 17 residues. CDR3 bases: TGTGCCAGTAGTCCCAAGACAGGGCCACTTTACAATCAGCCCCAGCATTTT. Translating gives CASSPKTGPLYNQPQHF.

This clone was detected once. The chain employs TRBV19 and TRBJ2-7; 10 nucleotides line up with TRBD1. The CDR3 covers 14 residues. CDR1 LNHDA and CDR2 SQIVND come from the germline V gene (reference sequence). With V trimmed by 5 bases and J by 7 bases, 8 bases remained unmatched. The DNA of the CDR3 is TGTGCCAGTAGTCTGCGACAGGGGGCGAGGGAGCAGTACTTC. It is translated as CASSLRQGAREQYF.

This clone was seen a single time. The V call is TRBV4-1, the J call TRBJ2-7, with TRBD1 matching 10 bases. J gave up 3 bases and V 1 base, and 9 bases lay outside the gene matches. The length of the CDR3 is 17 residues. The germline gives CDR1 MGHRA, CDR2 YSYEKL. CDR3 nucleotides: TGCGCCAGCAGCCAAGTTTTAATCGGACAGGGGGTCTACGAGCAGTACTTC. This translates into CASSQVLIGQGVYEQYF.

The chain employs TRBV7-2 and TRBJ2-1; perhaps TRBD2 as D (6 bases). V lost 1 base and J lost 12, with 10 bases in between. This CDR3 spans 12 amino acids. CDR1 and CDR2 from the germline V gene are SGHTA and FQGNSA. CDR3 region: CASSLERRGQFF. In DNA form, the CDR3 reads TGTGCCAGCAGCTTAGAGCGGAGGGGGCAGTTCTTC. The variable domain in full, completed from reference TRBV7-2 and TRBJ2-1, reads GAGVSQSPSNKVTEKGKDVELRCDPISGHTALYWYRQSLGQGLEFLIYFQGNSAPDKSGLPSDRFSAERTGGSVSTLTIQRTQQEDSAVYLCASSLERRGQFFGPGTRLTVL.

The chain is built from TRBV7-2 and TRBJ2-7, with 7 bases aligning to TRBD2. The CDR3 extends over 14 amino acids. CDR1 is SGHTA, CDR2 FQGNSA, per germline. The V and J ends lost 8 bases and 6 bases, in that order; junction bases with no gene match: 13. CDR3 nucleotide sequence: TGTGCCAGCGCGGAGTCTCGCGGGAGCGGCGAGCAGTACTTC. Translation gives CASAESRGSGEQYF. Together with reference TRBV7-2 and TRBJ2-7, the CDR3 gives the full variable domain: GAGVSQSPSNKVTEKGKDVELRCDPISGHTALYWYRQSLGQGLEFLIYFQGNSAPDKSGLPSDRFSAERTGGSVSTLTIQRTQQEDSAVYLCASAESRGSGEQYFGPGTRLTVT.

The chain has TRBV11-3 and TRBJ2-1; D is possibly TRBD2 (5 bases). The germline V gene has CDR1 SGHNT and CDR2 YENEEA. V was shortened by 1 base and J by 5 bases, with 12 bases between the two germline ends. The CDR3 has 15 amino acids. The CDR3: CASSLGLWRNNEQFF. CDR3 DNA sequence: TGTGCCAGCAGCTTAGGACTATGGCGAAACAATGAGCAGTTCTTC.

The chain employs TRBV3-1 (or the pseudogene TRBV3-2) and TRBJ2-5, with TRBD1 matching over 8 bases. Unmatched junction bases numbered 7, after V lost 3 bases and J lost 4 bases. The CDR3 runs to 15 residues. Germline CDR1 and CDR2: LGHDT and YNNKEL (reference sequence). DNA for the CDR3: TGTGCCAGCAGCCACGCTCTTGACAGGGGAGAGACCCAGTACTTC. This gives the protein CASSHALDRGETQYF.

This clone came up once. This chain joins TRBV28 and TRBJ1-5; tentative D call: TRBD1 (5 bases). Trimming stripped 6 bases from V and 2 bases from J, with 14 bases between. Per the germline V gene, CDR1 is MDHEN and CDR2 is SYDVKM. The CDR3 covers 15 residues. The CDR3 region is CASSVGGNGNQPQHF. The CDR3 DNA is TGTGCCAGCAGCGTGGGGGGGAATGGCAATCAGCCCCAGCATTTT.

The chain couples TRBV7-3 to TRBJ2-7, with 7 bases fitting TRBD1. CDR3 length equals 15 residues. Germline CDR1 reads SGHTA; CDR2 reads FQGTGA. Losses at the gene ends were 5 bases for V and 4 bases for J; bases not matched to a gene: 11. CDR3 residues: CASSAAPGTAYEQYF. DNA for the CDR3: TGTGCCAGCAGCGCTGCGCCCGGGACAGCGTACGAGCAGTACTTC.